This T cell receptor beta chain is from a study of T-cell memory formation after mild COVID-19. TCRdb analysed the 5' RACE reads with MiXCR anew, one entry per CDR3 protein. The sample consists of about 160,000 distinct CDR3 sequences, 25% to 40% of them appearing once. Germline-derived CDR1 and CDR2 are GTSNPN and SVGIG (reference sequence). V was trimmed by 5 bases and J by 5 bases, leaving 13 bases between them. The CDR3 consists of 12 residues. The clonotype originates from an adult woman who had mild COVID-19 (a few samples of this study predate the infection). Cell type and time point are not known. This chain joins TRBV30 and TRBJ2-7; D is perhaps TRBD1 (5 bases). The sequencing sample was made of PBMCs or a T cell subset sorted from them (not recorded which). CDR3 amino acids: CAWQGIGDEQYF. DNA for the CDR3: TGTGCCTGGCAGGGAATCGGAGACGAGCAGTACTTC.